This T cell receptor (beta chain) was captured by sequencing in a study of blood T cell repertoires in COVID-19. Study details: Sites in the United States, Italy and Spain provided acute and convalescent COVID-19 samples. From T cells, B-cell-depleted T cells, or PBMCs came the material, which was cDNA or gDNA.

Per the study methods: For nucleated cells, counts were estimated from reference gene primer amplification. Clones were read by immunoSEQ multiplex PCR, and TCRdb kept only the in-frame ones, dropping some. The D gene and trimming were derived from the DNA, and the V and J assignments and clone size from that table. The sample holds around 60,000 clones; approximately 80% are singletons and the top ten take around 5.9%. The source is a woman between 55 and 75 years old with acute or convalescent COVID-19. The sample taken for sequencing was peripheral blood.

The CDR3 loop is CASSLILGEQFF. The CDR3 DNA is TGTGCCAGCAGCTTAATCCTCGGGGAGCAGTTCTTC. V and J are TRBV7-3 and TRBJ2-1; D call uncertain. The CDR3 has 12 amino acids. Trimming took off 1 base at V and 10 bases at J, with 8 bases between the two ends. Per the germline V gene, CDR1 is SGHTA and CDR2 is FQGTGA.